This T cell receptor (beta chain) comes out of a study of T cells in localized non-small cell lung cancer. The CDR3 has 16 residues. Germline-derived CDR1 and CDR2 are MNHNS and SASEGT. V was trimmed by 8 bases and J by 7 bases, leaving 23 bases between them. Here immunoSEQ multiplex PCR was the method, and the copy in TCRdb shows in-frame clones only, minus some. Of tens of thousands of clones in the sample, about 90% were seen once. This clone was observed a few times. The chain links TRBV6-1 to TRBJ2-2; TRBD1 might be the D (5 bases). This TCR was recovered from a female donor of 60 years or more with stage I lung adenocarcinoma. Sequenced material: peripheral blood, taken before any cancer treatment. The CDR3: CASCVAIGAGGGELFF. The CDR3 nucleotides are TGTGCCAGCTGTGTGGCCATTGGGGCTGGCGGCGGGGAGCTGTTTTTT.